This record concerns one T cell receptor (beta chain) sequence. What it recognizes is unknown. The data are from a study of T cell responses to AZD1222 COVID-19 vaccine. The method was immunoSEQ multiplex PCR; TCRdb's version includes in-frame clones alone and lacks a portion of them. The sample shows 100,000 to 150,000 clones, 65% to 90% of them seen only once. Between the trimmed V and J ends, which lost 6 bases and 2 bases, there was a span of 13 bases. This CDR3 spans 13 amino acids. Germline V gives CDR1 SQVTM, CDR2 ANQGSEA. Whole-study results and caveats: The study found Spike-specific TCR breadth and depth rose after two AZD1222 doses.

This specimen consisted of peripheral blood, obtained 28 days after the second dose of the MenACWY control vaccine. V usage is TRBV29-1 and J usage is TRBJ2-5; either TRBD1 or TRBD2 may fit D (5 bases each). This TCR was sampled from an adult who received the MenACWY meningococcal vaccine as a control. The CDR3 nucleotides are TGCAGCGTATATTGGGACGGACAAGAGACCCAGTACTTC. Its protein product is CSVYWDGQETQYF.